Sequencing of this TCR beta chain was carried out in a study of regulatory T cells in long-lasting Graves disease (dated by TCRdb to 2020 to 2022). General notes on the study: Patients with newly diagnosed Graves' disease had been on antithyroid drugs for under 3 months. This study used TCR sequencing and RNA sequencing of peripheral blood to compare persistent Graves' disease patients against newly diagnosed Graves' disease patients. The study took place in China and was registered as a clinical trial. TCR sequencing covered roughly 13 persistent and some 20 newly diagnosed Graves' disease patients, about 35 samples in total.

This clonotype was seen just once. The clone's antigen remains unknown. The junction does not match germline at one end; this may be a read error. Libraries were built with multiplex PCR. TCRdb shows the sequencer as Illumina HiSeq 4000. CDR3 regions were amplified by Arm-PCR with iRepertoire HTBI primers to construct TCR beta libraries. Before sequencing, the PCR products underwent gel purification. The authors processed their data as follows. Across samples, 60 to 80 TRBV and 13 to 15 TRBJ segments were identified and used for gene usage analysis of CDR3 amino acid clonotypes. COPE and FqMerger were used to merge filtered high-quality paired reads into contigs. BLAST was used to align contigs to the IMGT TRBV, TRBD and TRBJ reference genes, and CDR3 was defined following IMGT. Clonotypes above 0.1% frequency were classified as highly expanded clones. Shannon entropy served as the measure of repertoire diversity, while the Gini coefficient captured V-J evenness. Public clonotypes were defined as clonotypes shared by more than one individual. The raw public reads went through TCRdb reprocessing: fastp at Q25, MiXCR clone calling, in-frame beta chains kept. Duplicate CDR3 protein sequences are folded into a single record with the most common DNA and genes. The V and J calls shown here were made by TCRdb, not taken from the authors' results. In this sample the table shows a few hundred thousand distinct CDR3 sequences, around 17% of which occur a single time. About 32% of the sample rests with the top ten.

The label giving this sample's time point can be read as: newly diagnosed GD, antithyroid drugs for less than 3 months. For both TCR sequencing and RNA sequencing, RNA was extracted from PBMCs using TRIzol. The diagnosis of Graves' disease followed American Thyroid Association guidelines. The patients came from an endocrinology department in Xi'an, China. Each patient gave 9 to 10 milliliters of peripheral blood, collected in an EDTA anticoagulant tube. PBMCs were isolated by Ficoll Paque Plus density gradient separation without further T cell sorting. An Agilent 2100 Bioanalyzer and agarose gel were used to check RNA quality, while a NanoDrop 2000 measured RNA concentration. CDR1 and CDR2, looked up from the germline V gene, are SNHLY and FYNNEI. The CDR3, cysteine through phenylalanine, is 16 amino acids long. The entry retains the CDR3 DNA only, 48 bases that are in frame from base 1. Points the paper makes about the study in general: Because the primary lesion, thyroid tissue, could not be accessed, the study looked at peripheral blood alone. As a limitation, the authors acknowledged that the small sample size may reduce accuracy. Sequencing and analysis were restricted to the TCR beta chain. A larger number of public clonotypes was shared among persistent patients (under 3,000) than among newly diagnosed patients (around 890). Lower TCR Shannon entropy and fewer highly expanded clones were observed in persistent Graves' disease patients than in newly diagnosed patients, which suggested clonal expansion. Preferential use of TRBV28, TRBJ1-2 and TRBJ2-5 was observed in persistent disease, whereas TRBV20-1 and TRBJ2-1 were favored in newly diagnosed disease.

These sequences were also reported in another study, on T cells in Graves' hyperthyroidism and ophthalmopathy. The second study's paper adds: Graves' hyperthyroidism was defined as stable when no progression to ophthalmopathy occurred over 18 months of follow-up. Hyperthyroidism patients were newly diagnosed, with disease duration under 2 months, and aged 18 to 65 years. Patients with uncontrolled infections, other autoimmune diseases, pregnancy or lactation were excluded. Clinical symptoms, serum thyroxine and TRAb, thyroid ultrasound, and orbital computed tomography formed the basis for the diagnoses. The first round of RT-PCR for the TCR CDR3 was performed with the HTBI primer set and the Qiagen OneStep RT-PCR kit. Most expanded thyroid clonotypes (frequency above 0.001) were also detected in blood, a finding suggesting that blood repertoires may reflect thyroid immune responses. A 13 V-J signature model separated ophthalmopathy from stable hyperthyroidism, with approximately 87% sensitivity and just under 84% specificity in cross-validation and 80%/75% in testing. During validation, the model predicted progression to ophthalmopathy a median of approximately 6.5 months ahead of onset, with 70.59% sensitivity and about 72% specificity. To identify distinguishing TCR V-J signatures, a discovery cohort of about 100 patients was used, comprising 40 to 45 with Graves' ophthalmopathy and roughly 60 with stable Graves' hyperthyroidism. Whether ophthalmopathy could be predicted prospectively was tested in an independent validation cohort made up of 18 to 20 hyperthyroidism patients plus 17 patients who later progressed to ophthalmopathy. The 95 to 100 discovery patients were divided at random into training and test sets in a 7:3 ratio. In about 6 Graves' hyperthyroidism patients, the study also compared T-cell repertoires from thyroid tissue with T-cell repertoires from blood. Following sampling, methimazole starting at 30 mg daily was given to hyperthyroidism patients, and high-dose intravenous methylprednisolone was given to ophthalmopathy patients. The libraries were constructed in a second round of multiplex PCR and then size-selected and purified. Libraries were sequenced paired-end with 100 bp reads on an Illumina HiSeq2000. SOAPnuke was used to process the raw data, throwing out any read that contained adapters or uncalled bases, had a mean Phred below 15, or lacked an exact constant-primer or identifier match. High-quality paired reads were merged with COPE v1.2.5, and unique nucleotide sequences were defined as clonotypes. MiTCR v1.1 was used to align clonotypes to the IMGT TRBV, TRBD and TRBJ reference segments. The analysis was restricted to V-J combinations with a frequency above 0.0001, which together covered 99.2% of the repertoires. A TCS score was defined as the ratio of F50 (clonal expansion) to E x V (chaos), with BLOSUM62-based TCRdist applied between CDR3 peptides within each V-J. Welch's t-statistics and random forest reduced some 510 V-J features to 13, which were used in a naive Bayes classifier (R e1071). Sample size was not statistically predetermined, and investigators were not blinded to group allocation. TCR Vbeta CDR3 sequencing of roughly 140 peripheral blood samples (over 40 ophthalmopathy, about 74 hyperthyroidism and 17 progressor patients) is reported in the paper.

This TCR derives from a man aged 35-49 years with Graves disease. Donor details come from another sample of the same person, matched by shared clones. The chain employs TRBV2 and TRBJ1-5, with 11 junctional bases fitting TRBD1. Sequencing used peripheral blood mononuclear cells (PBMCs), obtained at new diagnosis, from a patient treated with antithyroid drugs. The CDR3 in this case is CASSRDRGIWQSAPAF. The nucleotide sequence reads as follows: TGTGCCAGCAGTCGGGACAGGGGGATATGGCAATCAGCCCCAGCATTT.